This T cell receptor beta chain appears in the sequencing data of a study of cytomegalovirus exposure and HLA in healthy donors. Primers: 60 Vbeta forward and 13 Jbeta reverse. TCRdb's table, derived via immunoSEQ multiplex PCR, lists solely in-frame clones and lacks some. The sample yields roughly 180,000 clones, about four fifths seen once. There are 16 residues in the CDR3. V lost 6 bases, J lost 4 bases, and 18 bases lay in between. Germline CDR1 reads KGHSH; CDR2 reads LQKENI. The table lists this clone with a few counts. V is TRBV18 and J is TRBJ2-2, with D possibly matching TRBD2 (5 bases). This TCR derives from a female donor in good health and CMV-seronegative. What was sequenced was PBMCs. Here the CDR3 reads CASSHGPRRSTGELFF. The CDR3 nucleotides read TGTGCCAGCTCGCACGGGCCCCGGAGGTCCACCGGGGAGCTGTTTTTT.